These 17 T cell receptor beta chains were sequenced from one sample in a study of cytomegalovirus exposure and HLA in healthy donors. It was with 60 Vbeta and 13 Jbeta primers that the PCR ran. Produced via immunoSEQ multiplex PCR; TCRdb's table is partial and in-frame only. The sample carries under 70,000 clones, about 76% recorded once. The sequenced sample was PBMCs. These TCRs come from a female donor in good health and CMV-seronegative.

The CDR3: CASSFGQGLDQPQHF. The CDR3 DNA reads as TGTGCCAGTAGCTTCGGACAGGGGCTGGATCAGCCCCAGCATTTT. This sequence joins TRBV19 and TRBJ1-5, with 9 bases matching TRBD1. The CDR3 totals 15 residues. Trimming cost V 6 bases and J 5 bases; bases outside gene matches: 8. CDR1 and CDR2 (germline): LNHDA, SQIVND (reference sequence).

A few counts support this clone. Here the CDR3 reads CASRGTPTNEKLFF. The CDR3 nucleotides are TGTGCCAGCAGAGGGACACCAACTAATGAAAAACTGTTTTTT. The J gene is TRBJ1-4, the V gene TRBV7-9; perhaps TRBD1 as D (6 bases). Trimming stripped 6 bases from V and 0 bases from J, with 8 bases between. In germline, CDR1 is SEHNR, CDR2 FQNEAQ (reference sequence). The CDR3 extends over 14 amino acids.

By sample share, this clone is medium-sized (0.01 to 0.1%). The J gene is TRBJ1-5, the V gene TRBV5-6; D might be TRBD1 (5 bases). The CDR3 has 13 amino acids. Germline V gene sequence: CDR1 SGHDT, CDR2 YYEEEE. The V end was cut by 0 bases, the J end by 10 bases, with 11 bases between. CDR3 DNA sequence: TGTGCCAGCAGCTTGGCCAGGGCATTTCCCCAGCATTTT. Encoded protein: CASSLARAFPQHF. Combining the CDR3 with reference TRBV5-6 and TRBJ1-5 gives the whole variable domain DAGVTQSPTHLIKTRGQQVTLRCSPKSGHDTVSWYQQALGQGPQFIFQYYEEEERQRGNFPDRFSGHQFPNYSSELNVNALLLGDSALYLCASSLARAFPQHFGDGTRLSIL.

This clone was counted between two and nine times. The rearrangement uses TRBV7-8 and TRBJ2-5; a possible D gene is TRBD2 (6 bases). Trimming stripped 3 bases from V and 4 bases from J, with 12 bases between. CDR1 and CDR2 (germline): SGHVS, FQNEAQ. CDR3 length equals 14 residues. The CDR3 nucleotides are TGTGCCAGCAGCTTGGAACTAGCAGTAGAGACCCAGTACTTC. It codes for CASSLELAVETQYF.

This chain joins TRBV5-1 and TRBJ2-1; 10 nucleotides align to TRBD2. The junction had 12 bases not matched to a gene; V was cut back by 4 bases and J by 8 bases. This CDR3 has 16 amino acids. CDR1 and CDR2 from the germline V gene are SGHRS and YFSETQ. The CDR3 coding sequence is TGCGCCAGCAGCCCCGGGGCTAGCGGGGGATGGGATGAGCAGTTCTTC. Its protein is CASSPGASGGWDEQFF.

The V call is TRBV19, the J call TRBJ2-7; the match to TRBD1 covers 10 bases. This CDR3 contains 14 residues. Germline V gene data show CDR1 as LNHDA and CDR2 as SQIVND (reference sequence). V was pared by 5 bases and J by 1 base, with 2 bases of the junction left unmatched. The CDR3 reads CASSWGQGSYEQYF. In nucleotides, the CDR3 is TGTGCCAGTAGTTGGGGACAGGGGTCCTACGAGCAGTACTTC.

This clone was seen only once. The rearrangement joins TRBV6-5 to TRBJ1-1; a possible D gene is TRBD1 (6 bases). V gave up 5 bases and J gave up 3 bases, with 13 bases separating them. CDR3 length: 14 residues. CDR1 MNHEY and CDR2 SVGAGI come from the germline V gene. CDR3 residues: CASSNTDSDTEAFF. In nucleotides, the CDR3 is TGTGCCAGCAGTAATACGGACAGCGACACTGAAGCTTTCTTT.

Judged by abundance, this clone is medium-sized (0.01 to 0.1%). V gene TRBV19 combines with J gene TRBJ2-3; 11 nucleotides line up with TRBD2. The CDR3 sequence is 16 residues long. The trim removed 4 bases at V and 2 bases at J, leaving 5 bases unmatched. CDR1 and CDR2 from the germline V gene are LNHDA and SQIVND (reference sequence). Here the CDR3 DNA reads TGTGCCAGTAGTAGGGGGACTAGCGGCACCACAGATACGCAGTATTTT. The encoded protein is CASSRGTSGTTDTQYF.

This clone was seen just once. The V call is TRBV19, the J call TRBJ2-7; 7 bases map to TRBD1. CDR3 length equals 15 residues. Germline V lookup: CDR1 LNHDA, CDR2 SQIVND (reference sequence). The V gene end was trimmed by 3 bases and the J gene end by 3 bases; junction bases not matched to a gene: 8. CDR3 sequence: CASSIITGAGYEQYF. CDR3 nucleotide sequence: TGTGCCAGTAGTATCATCACAGGGGCTGGCTACGAGCAGTACTTC.

This chain uses TRBV28 with TRBJ1-2, with 7 nucleotides matching TRBD1. Germline-derived CDR1 and CDR2 are MDHEN and SYDVKM. V lost 5 bases and J lost 9; bases outside the gene matches: 9. CDR3 size: 13 residues. The CDR3 nucleotides are TGTGCCAGCAGTCTCGGGACAGCGTCTAGCTACACCTTC. This encodes CASSLGTASSYTF.

To note about this clone: The junction and the germline gene differ at one end; a read error may be behind it. This chain joins TRBV4-2 and TRBJ2-1; weak D call: TRBD1 (5 bases). Germline V gene data show CDR1 as LGHNA and CDR2 as YNFKEQ. This CDR3 region has 15 residues. The chain's CDR3 is CASSQEPPAGHEQLF. The CDR3 region has the DNA TGTGCCAGCAGCCAAGAACCCCCGGCAGGGCATGAGCAGCTCTTC.

This clone was seen more than once but under ten times. The chain carries TRBV29-1 and TRBJ2-7; D gene unclear. CDR1 and CDR2 (germline): SQVTM, ANQGSEA. The CDR3 spans 13 residues. V was cut by 7 bases and J by 3 bases, with 16 bases left in between. For the CDR3, the DNA is TGCAGCGACTGGCCCCCGACATACTACGAGCAGTACTTC. Its protein product is CSDWPPTYYEQYF.

V is TRBV2 and J is TRBJ2-1, with no clear D. The CDR3 extends over 13 amino acids. V lost 1 base and J lost 4, with 5 bases in between. The germline gives CDR1 SNHLY, CDR2 FYNNEI. CDR3 region: CASSEDRYNEQFF. The CDR3, as DNA: TGTGCCAGCAGTGAAGACAGATACAATGAGCAGTTCTTC.

This clone was seen a few times. This chain connects TRBV30 to TRBJ1-2, with no clear D. Germline assignment: CDR1 GTSNPN and CDR2 SVGIG (reference sequence). This CDR3 is built from 11 residues. Trimming left V 3 bases short and J 2 bases short, with 4 bases between. The CDR3 DNA reads as TGTGCCTGGAGAGCCAACTATGGCTACACCTTC. It encodes CAWRANYGYTF.

The chain is built from TRBV6-1 and TRBJ2-7, with TRBD2 matching over 10 bases. CDR1 is MNHNS, CDR2 SASEGT, per germline. CDR3 size: 13 residues. The ends lost 4 bases at V and 3 bases at J; junction bases unmatched: 0. The DNA of the CDR3 is TGTGCCAGCAGTGGGACTAGCGGCTACGAGCAGTACTTC. It yields the protein CASSGTSGYEQYF.

The sample holds one count of this clone. The gene calls are TRBV27 and TRBJ2-7; D is unresolved. The germline V gene has CDR1 MNHEY and CDR2 SMNVEV (reference sequence). V was pared by 5 bases and J by 5 bases, with 13 bases between. The length of the CDR3 is 13 residues. The CDR3 bases are TGTGCCAGCAGTCCCCTCTACTACAACGAGCAGTACTTC. Translation gives CASSPLYYNEQYF.

The V call is TRBV7-8, the J call TRBJ1-5; 7 bases map to TRBD1. The V gene's germline CDR1 is SGHVS and CDR2 FQNEAQ. The length of the CDR3 is 14 residues. Losses at the gene ends were 5 bases for V and 4 bases for J; bases not matched to a gene: 5. This CDR3 reads CASSPRQGNQPQHF. The CDR3 DNA follows: TGTGCCAGCAGCCCACGACAGGGTAATCAGCCCCAGCATTTT. Full variable domain (outside the CDR3, taken from reference TRBV7-8 and TRBJ1-5): GAGVSQSPRYKVAKRGQDVALRCDPISGHVSLFWYQQALGQGPEFLTYFQNEAQLDKSGLPSDRFFAERPEGSVSTLKIQRTQQEDSAVYLCASSPRQGNQPQHFGDGTRLSIL.